Reported below is one T cell receptor beta chain. The source of the sample is a study of blood T cell repertoires in COVID-19. Study at large: Sites in the United States, Italy and Spain provided acute and convalescent COVID-19 samples.

Method: immunoSEQ multiplex PCR; TCRdb's copy keeps in-frame clones and lacks some. This sample has 200,000 to 300,000 clones; 70% to 90% occur once, and the top ten carry roughly 4%. The sample taken for sequencing was peripheral blood. This clonotype originated in a man aged 50-59 years with acute or convalescent COVID-19.

In DNA form, the CDR3 reads TGTGCCAGCAGCCAACCTCGGGACAGCGATGAAGCTTTCTTT. Translating gives CASSQPRDSDEAFF. The rearrangement uses TRBV13 and TRBJ1-1; TRBD1 aligns across 7 bases. Germline trimming cut 5 bases from V and 7 bases from J; bases unmatched to any gene: 10. Germline lookup yields CDR1 PRHDT and CDR2 FYEKMQ (reference sequence). The CDR3 covers 14 residues.